The 23 T cell receptor beta chains presented below share a single source sample, sequenced in a study of identical twins. In TCRdb, the 5' RACE reads were re-called with MiXCR into one record per CDR3 protein. The sample holds roughly 1,500,000 distinct CDR3 sequences, more than 30% seen once. The sequenced sample was cord blood. Receptors were obtained from a newborn girl in good health.

This rearrangement joins TRBV27 to TRBJ1-5, with 10 bases that match TRBD1. V shed 9 bases and J 3 bases; nucleotides not matched to a gene: 8. Per the germline V gene, CDR1 is MNHEY and CDR2 is SMNVEV (reference sequence). This CDR3 has 15 residues. In DNA, the CDR3 is TGTGCCAGTAAACTGGGACAGGGGAACAATCAGCCCCAGCATTTT. Translated: CASKLGQGNNQPQHF.

This chain joins TRBV7-2 and TRBJ2-5; TRBD2 matches 10 bases. V lost 1 base to trimming and J lost 1 base; unmatched junction nucleotides: 3. The CDR3 loop spans 16 amino acids. Germline V gives CDR1 SGHTA, CDR2 FQGNSA. Here the CDR3 DNA reads TGTGCCAGCAGCTTAGGGACTAGCGGCCGCCAAGAGACCCAGTACTTC. Translated, it gives CASSLGTSGRQETQYF.

The chain links TRBV11-1 to TRBJ1-4; D is possibly TRBD1 (6 bases). V lost 4 bases and J lost 8, with 17 bases in between. The CDR3 extends over 15 amino acids. Germline V gives CDR1 SGHAT, CDR2 FQDESV (reference sequence). CDR3 sequence (DNA): TGTGCCAGCAGCTCAGACCCAACAGGGTTGGAAAAACTGTTTTTT. Its translation: CASSSDPTGLEKLFF. Full variable domain (missing parts from reference TRBV11-1 and TRBJ1-4): EAEVAQSPRYKITEKSQAVAFWCDPISGHATLYWYRQILGQGPELLVQFQDESVVDDSQLPKDRFSAERLKGVDSTLKIQPAELGDSAMYLCASSSDPTGLEKLFFGSGTQLSVL.

This clonotype was counted between two and nine times. At one end, the junction sequence differs from germline, possibly due to a read error. The chain has TRBV7-2 and TRBJ1-2, with a possible D match to TRBD1 (6 bases). CDR1 and CDR2 from the germline V gene are SGHTA and FQGNSA. This CDR3 contains 14 residues. CDR3 DNA sequence: TGTGCCATCATGGGGGCCCCTAATAACTATGGCCACACCTTC. This codes for CAIMGAPNNYGHTF.

The sample holds one count of this clonotype. The chain links TRBV6-1 to TRBJ1-2, with 7 positions matching TRBD1. The V and J ends lost 3 bases and 0 bases, in that order; junction bases with no gene match: 7. CDR3 length equals 16 residues. Germline V gene sequence: CDR1 MNHNS, CDR2 SASEGT. The CDR3 DNA follows: TGTGCCAGCAGTGAGCACCGACAGGGAGCTAACTATGGCTACACCTTC. Its translation: CASSEHRQGANYGYTF.

This chain joins TRBV2 and TRBJ2-3, with 8 nucleotides matching TRBD1. Germline CDR1 is SNHLY and CDR2 is FYNNEI. The CDR3 is made up of 17 amino acids. Losses at the gene ends were 3 bases for V and 2 bases for J; bases not matched to a gene: 10. The CDR3: CASSDFTSDRDTDTQYF. The CDR3 bases are TGTGCCAGCAGTGATTTCACGTCGGACAGGGACACAGATACGCAGTATTTT.

In its sample, this clonotype was seen many times. Germline and junction disagree at one end, which may indicate a read error. The chain uses TRBV7-2 and TRBJ2-1, with unresolved D. The germline CDR1 and CDR2 sequences are SGHTA and FQGNSA. The CDR3 runs to 12 residues. The CDR3 region is CASSFMGNEQFF. Here the CDR3 DNA reads TGCGCCAGCAGCTTTATGGGCAATGAGCAGTTCTTC.

This rearrangement joins TRBV6-4 to TRBJ1-5; D is unclear. Germline loops: CDR1 MRHNA, CDR2 SNTAGT. The CDR3 has 17 residues. Trimming took 2 bases from V and 4 from J, leaving 18 bases between them. In nucleotides, the CDR3 is TGTGCCAGCAGTGACCAGTTCCCGTGGCGCCTGAATCAGCCCCAGCATTTT. This encodes CASSDQFPWRLNQPQHF.

The V gene is TRBV29-1, the J gene TRBJ2-1; 12 positions match TRBD2. The CDR3 has 15 amino acids. CDR1 is SQVTM, CDR2 ANQGSEA, per germline. Trimming took 6 bases from V and 10 from J; bases not matched to a gene: 13. The CDR3 is CSVGRLAGAGGEQFF. DNA of the CDR3: TGCAGCGTCGGACGACTAGCGGGAGCCGGGGGCGAGCAGTTCTTC.

The rearrangement joins TRBV29-1 to TRBJ2-3; the D is unclear. Trimming left V 1 base short and J 6 bases short, with 11 bases between. Per the germline V gene, CDR1 is SQVTM and CDR2 is ANQGSEA. The CDR3 contains 13 residues. In nucleotides, the CDR3 is TGCAGCGTTGAAGCGGCAGGTCGGGATACGCAGTATTTT. Amino acids: CSVEAAGRDTQYF.

The chain is built from TRBV7-2 and TRBJ1-6; a weak D match, TRBD1 (5 bases). There are 16 residues in the CDR3. Germline V gene lookup returns CDR1 SGHTA and CDR2 FQGNSA. V lost 5 bases and J lost 7, with 18 bases in between. CDR3 sequence: CASSHIGREENSPLHF. DNA for the CDR3: TGTGCCAGCAGCCATATTGGCAGGGAGGAGAATTCACCCCTCCACTTT. Filled out from reference TRBV7-2 and TRBJ1-6, the complete variable domain reads GAGVSQSPSNKVTEKGKDVELRCDPISGHTALYWYRQSLGQGLEFLIYFQGNSAPDKSGLPSDRFSAERTGGSVSTLTIQRTQQEDSAVYLCASSHIGREENSPLHFGNGTRLTVT.

The chain joins TRBV5-1 to TRBJ2-3; TRBD2 agrees at 12 bases. The V and J ends lost 3 bases and 2 bases, in that order; junction bases with no gene match: 13. From germline, CDR1 is SGHRS and CDR2 YFSETQ. This CDR3 is built from 19 residues. The CDR3: CASSWGRLAGAGDTDTQYF. The CDR3 nucleotides are TGCGCCAGCAGCTGGGGGCGACTAGCGGGAGCAGGAGACACAGATACGCAGTATTTT.

This clonotype was counted a few times. The chain carries TRBV10-3 and TRBJ2-1; possible D gene TRBD2, 7 bases. The CDR3 spans 13 residues. Germline V gene lookup returns CDR1 ENHRY and CDR2 SYGVKD. V shed 6 bases and J shed 7 bases, with 13 bases lying between them. The CDR3 DNA follows: TGTGCCATCAGAGGGGGGGGGCCTAATGAGCAGTTCTTC. Its translation: CAIRGGGPNEQFF.

This clonotype was seen many times. The J gene is TRBJ2-5, the V gene TRBV5-1; no reliable D call. This CDR3 is built from 13 residues. Trimming removed 1 base at V and 5 bases at J, with 9 bases between. In germline, CDR1 is SGHRS, CDR2 YFSETQ. The CDR3 DNA follows: TGCGCCAGCAGCTTGCTGTTGCAGGAGACCCAGTACTTC. It codes for CASSLLLQETQYF.

The chain combines TRBV29-1 with TRBJ1-2; possible D gene TRBD1, 5 bases. The germline CDR1 and CDR2 sequences are SQVTM and ANQGSEA. V lost 6 bases and J 3 bases, leaving 17 bases between the germline ends. The CDR3 runs 14 residues. CDR3 amino acids: CSVGQRAWDYGYTF. The CDR3 DNA follows: TGCAGCGTGGGGCAGAGAGCCTGGGACTATGGCTACACCTTC.

V is TRBV6-1 and J is TRBJ1-2; 10 bases map to TRBD1. V was pared by 0 bases and J by 2 bases, with 0 bases of the junction left unmatched. Germline values: CDR1 MNHNS, CDR2 SASEGT. The CDR3 has 15 amino acids. The CDR3 coding sequence is TGTGCCAGCAGTGAAGCGGGACAGGGGAACTATGGCTACACCTTC. Translated: CASSEAGQGNYGYTF.

The chain employs TRBV20-1 and TRBJ1-2, with D tentatively TRBD1 (5 bases). CDR1 is DFQATT and CDR2 is SNEGSKA in the germline V gene (reference sequence). Trimming took 1 base from V and 8 from J, leaving 20 bases between them. CDR3 length: 15 residues. The CDR3 DNA is TGCAGTGCTAGAGTGGACTGGGGCCAAATGACCGGCTACACCTTC. Its translation: CSARVDWGQMTGYTF.

The chain combines TRBV4-1 with TRBJ2-7, with 8 bases fitting TRBD1. The V gene end was trimmed by 0 bases and the J gene end by 3 bases; junction bases not matched to a gene: 7. CDR1 is MGHRA, CDR2 YSYEKL, per germline. The CDR3 totals 16 residues. This CDR3 is CASSQEPRTGGYEQYF. The CDR3 region has the DNA TGCGCCAGCAGCCAAGAACCTAGAACAGGGGGCTACGAGCAGTACTTC.

The rearrangement links TRBV20-1 to TRBJ2-7; 8 bases agree with TRBD1. Trimming removed 1 base from V and 5 bases from J; junction bases left unmatched: 4. Germline CDR1 and CDR2: DFQATT and SNEGSKA (reference sequence). This CDR3 region has 13 residues. The CDR3 DNA reads TGCAGTGCTAGAGGGGACAGGCCCCACGAGCAGTACTTC. Its translation: CSARGDRPHEQYF.

V usage is TRBV12-3 or TRBV12-4 and J usage is TRBJ2-1; 10 positions agree with TRBD2. The DNA matches TRBJ2-7 better at its end, which makes the J call doubtful. This CDR3 comprises 17 residues. The CDR3 DNA sequence: TGTGCCAGCAGTTTACGGCCTAGCGGGGGCTCCTACAATGAGCAGTACTTC. This sequence encodes CASSLRPSGGSYNEQYF.

The table lists this clonotype with a few counts. The V and J genes are TRBV18 and TRBJ2-7, with 7 nucleotides matching TRBD1. The germline V gene has CDR1 KGHSH and CDR2 LQKENI. This CDR3 is 15 amino acids long. V lost 3 bases and J lost 0; bases outside the gene matches: 5. The DNA of the CDR3 is TGTGCCAGCTCACCGAATTCAGGGGGCTCCTACGAGCAGTACTTC. This sequence encodes CASSPNSGGSYEQYF.

Comment on this clonotype: A read error is possible here, since a much larger clone lies one base away. This chain links TRBV28 with TRBJ1-5; 7 bases are a match to TRBD1. Germline loops: CDR1 MDHEN, CDR2 SYDVKM. This CDR3 contains 16 residues. The CDR3 DNA follows: TGTGCCGGCAGTTTGTTTCGGGACAGTCTCAATCAGCCCCAGCATTTT. It codes for CAGSLFRDSLNQPQHF.

CDR3 protein: CSARARTGRETQYF. CDR3 nucleotide sequence: TGCAGTGCTAGGGCCCGAACAGGGAGGGAGACCCAGTACTTC. The chain combines TRBV20-1 with TRBJ2-7; D is possibly TRBD1 or TRBD2 (6 bases each). The J call is doubtful: the DNA matches TRBJ2-5 better. Germline values: CDR1 DFQATT, CDR2 SNEGSKA (reference sequence). The CDR3 is 14 amino acids.